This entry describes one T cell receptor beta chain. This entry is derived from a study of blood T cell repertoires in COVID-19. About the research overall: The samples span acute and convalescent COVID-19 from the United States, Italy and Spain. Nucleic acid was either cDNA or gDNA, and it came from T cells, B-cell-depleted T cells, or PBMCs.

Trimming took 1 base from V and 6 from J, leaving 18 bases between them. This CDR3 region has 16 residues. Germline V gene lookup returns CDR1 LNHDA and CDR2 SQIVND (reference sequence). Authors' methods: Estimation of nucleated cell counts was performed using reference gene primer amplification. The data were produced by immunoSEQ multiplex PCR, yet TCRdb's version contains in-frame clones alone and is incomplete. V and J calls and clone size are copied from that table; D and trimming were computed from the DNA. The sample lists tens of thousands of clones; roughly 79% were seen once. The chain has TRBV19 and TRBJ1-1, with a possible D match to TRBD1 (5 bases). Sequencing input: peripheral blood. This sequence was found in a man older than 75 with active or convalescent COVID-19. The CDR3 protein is CASSIVRSGGSAEAFF. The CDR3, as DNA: TGTGCCAGTAGTATAGTGAGGTCGGGGGGTTCAGCTGAAGCTTTCTTT.